The T cell receptor (beta chain) described here comes from a study of blood T cell repertoires in COVID-19. Study context: Acute and convalescent COVID-19 samples came from the United States, Italy and Spain. PBMCs, B-cell-depleted T cells, or T cells were the source of the cDNA or gDNA that made up the material.

Germline V lookup: CDR1 SGHNT, CDR2 YENEEA. Germline trimming cut 4 bases from V and 5 bases from J; bases unmatched to any gene: 6. This CDR3 is built from 15 residues. Authors' data handling: Estimation of nucleated cell counts was performed using reference gene primer amplification. Sequenced by immunoSEQ multiplex PCR; TCRdb stores in-frame clones only, minus some. V, J and clone size were drawn from that table, and D and trimming were deduced from the DNA. The data contain about 76,000 clones, approximately 85% of them singletons. The chain couples TRBV11-3 to TRBJ2-3, with 10 bases that match TRBD2. The sequence came from a man aged 55 to 70 with COVID-19, enrolled during active disease. Sequenced sample: peripheral blood. CDR3 amino acids: CASSSGLAAGDTQYF. The CDR3 DNA reads TGTGCCAGCAGCTCAGGACTAGCGGCCGGAGATACGCAGTATTTT. The whole variable domain, filled in from reference TRBV11-3 and TRBJ2-3, reads EAGVVQSPRYKIIEKKQPVAFWCNPISGHNTLYWYLQNLGQGPELLIRYENEEAVDDSQLPKDRFSAERLKGVDSTLKIQPAELGDSAVYLCASSSGLAAGDTQYFGPGTRLTVL.